Each of the 7 T cell receptor beta chains below was sequenced from the same sample in a study. Adaptor-ligated barcode primers were used to amplify TRBV12-4/TRBJ1-2 clonotypes. TCRdb analysed the multiplex PCR reads with MiXCR anew, one entry per CDR3 protein. The data hold roughly 2,100 distinct CDR3 sequences, with around 20% observed a single time. The sorted Tregs were CD4+CD25+CD127-/low cells. Sequencing used Tregs sorted from blood. The receptors shown here come from a female donor with breast cancer.

This clonotype is categorized as medium-sized. The V call is TRBV12-3 or TRBV12-4, the J call TRBJ1-2; D perhaps matches TRBD1 (6 bases). Trimming left V 1 base short and J 9 bases short, with 9 bases between. CDR3 length equals 12 residues. The CDR3 sequence is CASSLEQGRYTF. CDR3 DNA: TGTGCCAGCAGTTTAGAGCAGGGGCGCTACACCTTC.

Only one count was recorded for this clonotype. The V and J genes are TRBV12-3 or TRBV12-4 and TRBJ1-2, with 7 bases fitting TRBD1. After removal of 5 bases from V and 1 base from J, the junction contained 7 bases not matched to a gene. The CDR3 is 15 amino acids. The CDR3 loop reads CASSPRQGNNYGYTF. The CDR3 coding sequence is TGTGCCAGCAGTCCCCGACAGGGAAATAACTATGGCTACACCTTC.

This clonotype is categorized as medium-sized (0.01 to 0.1%). The CDR3 coding sequence is TGTGCCAGCAGTTTCGGGACAGGGTATGGCTACACCTTC. Amino acids: CASSFGTGYGYTF. The chain carries TRBV12-3 or TRBV12-4 and TRBJ1-2, with 9 bases fitting TRBD1. The junction had 1 base not matched to a gene; V was cut back by 3 bases and J by 5 bases. CDR3 size: 13 residues.

About this clonotype itself: The junction does not match germline at one end; this may be a read error. The rearrangement links TRBV12-3 or TRBV12-4 to TRBJ1-2; D perhaps matches TRBD1 (6 bases). The CDR3 has 14 amino acids. Here the CDR3 DNA reads TGTGGCAGCAGTCAGGGGCCCTCTTCGGATGGCTACACCTTC. Encoded protein: CGSSQGPSSDGYTF.

By its share, this clonotype is large. The CDR3 protein is CASSPGQGNGYTF. As DNA, the CDR3 is TGTGCCAGCAGCCCGGGACAGGGGAATGGCTACACCTTC. V is TRBV12-3 or TRBV12-4 and J is TRBJ1-2, with 10 bases aligning to TRBD1. This CDR3 spans 13 amino acids. The V segment lost 6 bases and the J segment 6 bases; nucleotides outside the gene matches: 4.

Points on this clonotype: The limits of the CDR3 on the DNA are not certain, so only TCRdb's listed CDR3 is given. This chain links TRBV12-3 or TRBV12-4 with TRBJ1-2; TRBD1, the D gene given by the table, was not confirmed from the DNA. The CDR3 comprises 13 residues, both ends counted. This chain's CDR3 is CTSSLVSNYGCTF.

In its sample, this clonotype is medium-sized. This chain joins TRBV12-3 or TRBV12-4 and TRBJ1-2; maybe TRBD1 (5 bases). Trimming left V 3 bases short and J 8 bases short, with 13 bases between. There are 13 residues in the CDR3. CDR3 residues: CASSLAGFGGYTF. CDR3 bases: TGTGCCAGCAGTTTGGCAGGGTTCGGCGGCTACACCTTC.